These 20 T cell receptor beta chains originate from one sample sequenced in a study of PD-1 blockade in classical Hodgkin lymphoma. The time point was: cycle 4 day 1 (C4D1), after less than 7 weeks of nivolumab. Each patient experienced a relapse that followed autologous stem cell transplantation, and brentuximab vedotin exposure varied. Only in-frame clones appear in the TCRdb table, and some are missing; sequencing was by immunoSEQ multiplex PCR. The sample has roughly 96,000 clones, more than 85% seen once. The input for sequencing was peripheral blood mononuclear cells (PBMCs), taken before the fourth cycle of nivolumab. These receptors all stem from a human donor with classical Hodgkin lymphoma.

The chain uses TRBV27 and TRBJ2-2; the D is unclear. Trimming cost V 4 bases and J 0 bases, with 15 bases left between them. The CDR3 consists of 17 residues. The V gene's germline CDR1 is MNHEY and CDR2 SMNVEV (reference sequence). For the CDR3, the DNA is TGTGCCAGCAGTTCCATTTCGGCGTCGGCGAACACCGGGGAGCTGTTTTTT. Its translation: CASSSISASANTGELFF.

The rearrangement links TRBV27 to TRBJ1-3; D gene ambiguous. V was clipped by 8 bases and J by 4 bases, with 6 bases between them. The germline CDR1 and CDR2 sequences are MNHEY and SMNVEV (reference sequence). The CDR3 has 11 residues. CDR3: CASVHGNTIYF. The CDR3 nucleotides read TGTGCCAGCGTTCACGGAAACACCATATATTTT.

The rearrangement links TRBV6-5 to TRBJ1-2; unclear D gene. Germline V gene data show CDR1 as MNHEY and CDR2 as SVGAGI. V was trimmed by 2 bases and J by 2 bases, leaving 3 bases between them. CDR3 length equals 12 residues. The CDR3 DNA sequence: TGTGCCAGCAGTTACGGGAACTATGGCTACACCTTC. Protein product: CASSYGNYGYTF.

The CDR3 DNA sequence: TGCAGTGCTAGCAGGGAAGACGAGCAGTACTTC. Encoded protein: CSASREDEQYF. V is TRBV20-1 and J is TRBJ2-7; tentatively, D is TRBD1 (5 bases). V lost 3 bases and J lost 5, with 8 bases in between. Germline CDR1 and CDR2: DFQATT and SNEGSKA (reference sequence). The CDR3 runs to 11 residues.

This chain links TRBV6-5 with TRBJ2-7; TRBD1 aligns across 9 bases. V lost 4 bases to trimming and J lost 6 bases; unmatched junction nucleotides: 10. CDR1 is MNHEY and CDR2 is SVGAGI in the germline V gene. CDR3 length: 15 amino acids. The CDR3 sequence is CASSSPGTGLIEQYF. The CDR3 nucleotides read TGTGCCAGCAGTTCCCCCGGGACAGGGCTAATCGAGCAGTACTTC.

The chain links TRBV14 to TRBJ2-7, with 10 bases identical to TRBD2. This CDR3 comprises 16 residues. Germline V CDR1 and CDR2: SGHDN, FVKESK. V dropped 0 bases and J dropped 5; count of bases not matched to a gene: 7. The CDR3 DNA follows: TGTGCCAGCAGCCAAGACGGACTAGCGGCGAGGAACGAGCAGTACTTC. It yields the protein CASSQDGLAARNEQYF.

The gene calls are TRBV27 and TRBJ2-2; D might be TRBD1 (5 bases). Between the trimmed V and J ends, which lost 2 bases and 2 bases, there was a span of 12 bases. There are 16 residues in the CDR3. Germline CDR1 is MNHEY and CDR2 is SMNVEV (reference sequence). The CDR3 sequence is CASSLGWTYNTGELFF. The CDR3 DNA follows: TGTGCCAGCAGTTTAGGTTGGACATACAACACCGGGGAGCTGTTTTTT.

The rearrangement uses TRBV4-1 and TRBJ2-7; perhaps TRBD1 as D (6 bases). Trimming shortened V by 1 base and J by 0 bases, and 10 bases separated the two germline ends. Germline lookup yields CDR1 MGHRA and CDR2 YSYEKL. This CDR3 spans 15 amino acids. This CDR3 reads CASSQVSGVSYEQYF. The CDR3 DNA reads as TGCGCCAGCAGCCAAGTCTCAGGGGTCTCCTACGAGCAGTACTTC.

The count of this clone is one. CDR3 residues: CASSPTPGYEQYF. The CDR3 DNA is TGCGCCAGCAGCCCCACCCCCGGGTACGAGCAGTACTTC. This chain joins TRBV5-1 and TRBJ2-5; no reliable D call. The J call may be mistaken, given a closer DNA end match to TRBJ2-7. There are 13 residues in the CDR3. The germline V gene encodes CDR1 SGHRS and CDR2 YFSETQ.

The J gene is TRBJ2-5, the V gene TRBV10-3; 7 positions agree with TRBD1. Germline CDR1 reads ENHRY; CDR2 reads SYGVKD. The V and J ends lost 8 bases and 1 base, in that order; junction bases with no gene match: 7. The CDR3 contains 14 residues. The CDR3 nucleotides read TGTGCCATCGCCACACGACAGGGCCAAGAGACCCAGTACTTC. Encoded protein: CAIATRQGQETQYF.

The gene calls are TRBV5-4 and TRBJ1-3; TRBD1 aligns across 9 bases. From germline, CDR1 is SGHNT and CDR2 YYREEE (reference sequence). V lost 4 bases and J lost 0; bases outside the gene matches: 11. The CDR3 totals 18 residues. As DNA, the CDR3 is TGTGCCAGCAGCGGATGGGAAACAGGGGGCATCTCTGGAAACACCATATATTTT. The encoded protein is CASSGWETGGISGNTIYF.

This chain uses TRBV9 with TRBJ2-1; D remains ambiguous. Germline V CDR1 and CDR2: SGDLS, YYNGEE. This CDR3 has 16 residues. Trimming took off 0 bases at V and 5 bases at J, with 15 bases between the two ends. CDR3 sequence (DNA): TGTGCCAGCAGCGTAGCCCCGAGGCGTTCAGACAATGAGCAGTTCTTC. It specifies CASSVAPRRSDNEQFF.

The chain joins TRBV18 to TRBJ2-2, with 9 bases that match TRBD1. This CDR3 region has 15 residues. V shed 6 bases, J shed 6 bases, and the junction held 8 bases outside the gene matches. Germline assignment: CDR1 KGHSH and CDR2 LQKENI. The CDR3 coding sequence is TGTGCCAGCTCCCCGGGACAGGGAGGCGCCGGGGAGCTGTTTTTT. Protein product: CASSPGQGGAGELFF.

The V and J genes are TRBV27 and TRBJ2-5; TRBD1 aligns across 7 bases. After removal of 10 bases from V and 3 bases from J, the junction contained 5 bases not matched to a gene. The CDR3 length is 12 residues. The germline gives CDR1 MNHEY, CDR2 SMNVEV (reference sequence). CDR3 bases: TGTGCCATCCGACAGGGTGAAGAGACCCAGTACTTC. Its protein product is CAIRQGEETQYF.

This chain uses TRBV5-4 with TRBJ2-7; the D gene is possibly TRBD2 (5 bases). V was pared by 4 bases and J by 5 bases, with 16 bases between. The CDR3 is 14 amino acids. Germline CDR1 is SGHNT and CDR2 is YYREEE (reference sequence). In nucleotides, the CDR3 is TGTGCCAGCAGCCTGCTCTCGGAGGTTAACGAGCAGTACTTC. Its protein is CASSLLSEVNEQYF.

The chain uses TRBV5-1 and TRBJ2-7, with D perhaps given as TRBD1 or TRBD2 (6 bases each). The germline V and J ends were trimmed by 2 bases and 3 bases, with 15 bases remaining between them. The CDR3 sequence is 15 residues long. In germline, CDR1 is SGHRS, CDR2 YFSETQ. The CDR3 loop is CASSLGGPGSYEQYF. CDR3 bases: TGCGCCAGCAGCTTAGGGGGGCCAGGAAGCTACGAGCAGTACTTC.

The genes are TRBV5-1 and TRBJ2-4; 10 positions agree with TRBD2. Germline V gives CDR1 SGHRS, CDR2 YFSETQ. This CDR3 has 17 amino acids. With V trimmed by 5 bases and J by 0 bases, 8 bases remained unmatched. CDR3 region: CASRPGLALLAKNIQYF. In nucleotides, the CDR3 is TGCGCCAGCAGGCCGGGACTAGCGCTTCTAGCCAAAAACATTCAGTACTTC.

V usage is TRBV19 and J usage is TRBJ2-2; TRBD2 agrees at 8 bases. V trimming: 8 bases; J trimming: 4 bases; junction bases outside the gene matches: 18. The V gene's germline CDR1 is LNHDA and CDR2 SQIVND (reference sequence). The CDR3 is 18 residues long. The CDR3 bases are TGTGCCAGTTCTCGTACTAGCGGCGGGGGGTTTGGCACCGGGGAGCTGTTTTTT. Amino acids: CASSRTSGGGFGTGELFF.

V is TRBV4-1 and J is TRBJ2-7, with D tentatively TRBD1 (6 bases). The CDR3 runs 15 residues. Between the trimmed V and J ends, which lost 4 bases and 1 base, there was a span of 14 bases. Per the germline V gene, CDR1 is MGHRA and CDR2 is YSYEKL. Here the CDR3 DNA reads TGCGCCAGCAGCCCTGATGGGGGCGCTTCCTACGAGCAGTACTTC. It encodes CASSPDGGASYEQYF.

This chain connects TRBV5-1 to TRBJ1-1; no clear D. V gave up 2 bases and J gave up 4 bases, with 9 bases separating them. Looked up from germline, CDR1 is SGHRS and CDR2 is YFSETQ. The CDR3 has 13 amino acids. This chain's CDR3 is CASSFEGITEAFF. In DNA, the CDR3 is TGCGCCAGCAGCTTCGAGGGAATCACTGAAGCTTTCTTT.